A selection of T cell receptor beta chains follows, all from one sample in a study of blood T cell repertoires in COVID-19. Libraries were prepared by immunoSEQ multiplex PCR; TCRdb keeps only in-frame clonotypes and omits some of them. The sample yields 120,000 to 150,000 clones, approximately 90% seen once. Sequencing input: peripheral blood. Receptor source: an older woman with active COVID-19. Both conserved end residues are part of each CDR3. A D gene is named only where the DNA matches it firmly. Expanded clones get a size class; other rows say once, few or many, or leave the size out.

j_call d_call v_call clone_size cdr3_aa cdr3_nt
TRBJ2-1 TRBD1 TRBV18 - CASSPRGTGWQSRNEQFF TGTGCCAGCTCACCAAGGGGGACAGGGTGGCAGAGCCGCAATGAGCAGTTCTTC
TRBJ2-1 TRBD2 TRBV11-3 - CASSLGSGGNNEQFF TGTGCCAGCAGCTTAGGTAGCGGGGGCAACAATGAGCAGTTCTTC
TRBJ1-2 - TRBV6-6 few CASSQDRNGYTF TGTGCCAGCAGTCAAGACAGAAATGGCTACACCTTC
TRBJ2-3 - TRBV19 - CASRGLRSTDTQYF TGTGCCAGCCGGGGACTCCGAAGCACAGATACGCAGTATTTT
TRBJ2-2 TRBD2 TRBV27 many CASSLYPSGTDGELFF TGTGCCAGCAGTTTATATCCTAGCGGGACAGACGGGGAGCTGTTTTTT
TRBJ2-7 TRBD2 TRBV5-4 - CASSTLAGGVYEQYF TGTGCCAGCAGCACATTAGCGGGAGGAGTTTACGAGCAGTACTTC
TRBJ1-6 TRBD1 TRBV7-9 - CASSWGQLNSPLHF TGTGCCAGCAGCTGGGGACAGCTTAATTCACCCCTCCACTTT
TRBJ2-7 TRBD1 TRBV10-3 - CAISGQGFSYEQYF TGTGCCATCAGCGGACAGGGGTTTAGCTACGAGCAGTACTTC
TRBJ1-2 - TRBV5-6 - CASSLSATYGYTF TGTGCCAGCAGCTTGAGCGCAACCTATGGCTACACCTTC
TRBJ2-1 TRBD2 TRBV12-3/TRBV12-4 once CASKKRENEQFF TGTGCCAGCAAGAAGCGGGAAAATGAGCAGTTCTTC
TRBJ2-5 TRBD2 TRBV11-2 - CASSSIAGDGTQYF TGTGCCAGCAGCTCGATAGCGGGAGATGGGACCCAGTACTTC
TRBJ1-5 TRBD1 TRBV18 - CASSLGQADNQPQHF TGTGCCAGCTCACTGGGACAGGCAGACAATCAGCCCCAGCATTTT
TRBJ1-1 - TRBV6-5 - CASSSGTENTEAFF TGTGCCAGCAGTTCTGGGACTGAGAACACTGAAGCTTTCTTT
TRBJ2-1 TRBD1 TRBV7-6 - CASSLGGTGANEQFF TGTGCCAGCAGCTTAGGGGGGACAGGGGCCAATGAGCAGTTCTTC
TRBJ2-4 TRBD1 TRBV14 - CASSPPGDRASNIQYF TGTGCCAGCAGCCCCCCCGGGGACAGGGCTTCGAACATTCAGTACTTC
TRBJ2-2 - TRBV6-2/TRBV6-3 - CASSLSLGELFF TGTGCCAGCAGCTTATCCTTGGGGGAGCTGTTTTTT
TRBJ2-3 TRBD2 TRBV6-5 once CASSYAASGSRAQYF TGTGCCAGCAGTTACGCGGCTAGCGGGAGTCGTGCGCAGTATTTT
TRBJ2-1 - TRBV4-2 - CASSPYLEWRGPSGNEQFF TGTGCCAGCAGCCCCTACCTCGAATGGCGGGGCCCCTCGGGCAATGAGCAGTTCTTC
TRBJ1-1 - TRBV19 - CASKTGAGNTEAFF TGTGCCAGTAAGACGGGAGCGGGGAACACTGAAGCTTTCTTT
TRBJ2-5 TRBD2 TRBV7-9 - CASSLGGQETQYF TGTGCCAGCAGCTTGGGGGGGCAAGAGACCCAGTACTTC
TRBJ1-1 - TRBV2 - CASSEAPRTGNTEAFF TGTGCCAGCAGTGAAGCTCCTAGGACTGGGAACACTGAAGCTTTCTTT
TRBJ1-6 - TRBV28 - CASSPTGLRSPLHF TGTGCCAGCAGTCCTACAGGGTTGCGTTCACCCCTCCACTTT
TRBJ2-7 - TRBV1 - CTSRREGLTYEQYF TGCACCAGCAGGAGGGAGGGGTTAACCTACGAGCAGTACTTC
TRBJ2-2 TRBD1 TRBV27 - CASSFSDRLNTGELFF TGTGCCAGCAGTTTTTCGGACAGGTTGAACACCGGGGAGCTGTTTTTT
TRBJ2-1 TRBD2 TRBV15 - CATSRDGRAGEQFF TGTGCCACCAGCAGAGACGGGAGGGCCGGTGAGCAGTTCTTC
TRBJ1-5 - TRBV6-6 - CASRPTGHSNQPQHF TGTGCCAGCAGACCGACAGGTCATAGCAATCAGCCCCAGCATTTT
TRBJ2-2 - TRBV18 - CASSPRDSTGELFF TGTGCCAGCTCACCACGTGACAGCACCGGGGAGCTGTTTTTT
TRBJ1-1 TRBD1 TRBV10-3 - CAISAGQVNTEAFF TGTGCCATCAGTGCGGGACAGGTGAACACTGAAGCTTTCTTT
TRBJ1-5 TRBD1 TRBV6-5 - CASHRQGEGVPQHF TGTGCCAGTCACAGACAGGGGGAAGGGGTGCCCCAGCATTTT
TRBJ2-7 - TRBV27 - CASRSGTGTYEQYF TGTGCCAGCAGGAGCGGGACAGGTACCTACGAGCAGTACTTC
TRBJ1-3 - TRBV30 - CAWITPSGNTIYF TGTGCCTGGATCACACCTTCTGGAAACACCATATATTTT
TRBJ2-5 - TRBV7-9 once CASSLGDAGWGETQYF TGTGCCAGCAGCTTAGGGGATGCGGGCTGGGGAGAGACCCAGTACTTC
TRBJ2-7 - TRBV7-2 - CASSPSFGQSSYEQYF TGTGCCAGCAGCCCCTCGTTCGGACAGTCCTCCTACGAGCAGTACTTC
TRBJ1-5 - TRBV20-1 - CSAIEGVNQPQHF TGCAGTGCTATTGAAGGGGTCAATCAGCCCCAGCATTTT
TRBJ2-5 TRBD2 TRBV18 - CASSLGLGETQYF TGTGCCAGCTCGCTTGGACTAGGGGAGACCCAGTACTTC
TRBJ2-7 TRBD2 TRBV7-2 - CASSSGTRRGEQYF TGTGCCAGCAGCTCGGGGACTAGAAGGGGCGAGCAGTACTTC
TRBJ2-1 TRBD2 TRBV7-9 - CASSIAGGRYNEQFF TGTGCCAGCAGCATAGCGGGAGGACGATACAATGAGCAGTTCTTC
TRBJ2-1 - TRBV6-2/TRBV6-3 - CASSTSSYNEQFF TGTGCCAGCAGCACGAGCTCCTACAATGAGCAGTTCTTC
TRBJ2-7 - TRBV5-1 - CASSLSPGQAYEQYF TGCGCCAGCAGCTTGTCCCCGGGACAAGCCTACGAGCAGTACTTC
TRBJ2-1 TRBD2 TRBV9 - CASSVTSGGYNEQFF TGTGCCAGCAGCGTAACTAGCGGGGGCTACAATGAGCAGTTCTTC
TRBJ2-1 - TRBV9 - CASSVGTHNEQFF TGTGCCAGCAGCGTCGGGACACACAATGAGCAGTTCTTC
TRBJ2-1 TRBD2 TRBV27 - CASSSQTSGIFFF TGTGCCAGCAGTTCGCAGACTAGCGGGATCTTCTTCTTC
TRBJ2-2 TRBD2 TRBV5-1 - CASSLAASGSNTGELFF TGCGCCAGCAGCTTGGCGGCTAGCGGTTCCAACACCGGGGAGCTGTTTTTT
TRBJ1-1 TRBD1 TRBV19 - CASSTADRANTEAFF TGTGCCAGTAGTACGGCCGACAGGGCGAACACTGAAGCTTTCTTT
TRBJ2-2 - TRBV15 - CATSRGDGLVYTGELFF TGTGCCACCAGCAGAGGAGACGGACTGGTCTACACCGGGGAGCTGTTTTTT
TRBJ1-6 TRBD1 TRBV6-5 once CASRRGQGQSSPLHF TGTGCCAGCAGACGGGGACAGGGGCAAAGTTCACCCCTCCACTTT
TRBJ2-7 TRBD1 TRBV7-9 - CASSPGQGTPSYEQYF TGTGCCAGCAGCCCGGGACAGGGGACCCCCTCCTACGAGCAGTACTTC
TRBJ2-7 - TRBV2 - CASSVDRGIYEQYF TGTGCCAGCAGCGTCGATAGGGGGATCTACGAGCAGTACTTC
TRBJ2-5 - TRBV7-2 - CASSLAAGSGETQYF TGTGCCAGCAGCTTAGCGGCAGGGTCGGGAGAGACCCAGTACTTC
TRBJ1-2 TRBD1 TRBV2 - CAIPRDSYGYTF TGTGCCATCCCGAGGGACAGCTATGGCTACACCTTC
TRBJ2-7 - TRBV14 - CASSPLRGQSYEQYF TGTGCCAGCAGCCCCCTTCGTGGGCAATCCTACGAGCAGTACTTC
TRBJ2-7 TRBD2 TRBV27 - CASSPSSGGWFEQYF TGTGCCAGCAGCCCCTCTTCGGGAGGATGGTTCGAGCAGTACTTC
TRBJ2-2 TRBD2 TRBV7-2 - CASSLKMGGSGELFF TGTGCCAGCAGCTTAAAGATGGGCGGGAGTGGGGAGCTGTTTTTT
TRBJ2-7 TRBD2 TRBV19 - CASSIRGTSFVEQYF TGTGCCAGTAGTATTCGGGGGACTAGCTTTGTCGAGCAGTACTTC